This passage covers 30 T cell receptor beta chains from one sample sequenced in a study of T cells after somatic rescue of genetic block (TCRdb year 2020). The library relied on the immunoSEQ multiplex PCR assay. What TCRdb holds here is the immuneACCESS table cut down to in-frame rearrangements. Part of the clones is not present; checked against another copy, under half of the missing clones reflect an unresolved V gene, and the others are unexplained. This sample is represented by roughly 11,000 clones; around 67% of them were singletons. The ten most abundant clones make up about 22% of the sample. The sequenced sample was peripheral blood mononuclear cells (PBMCs). The receptors originated from a boy between 10 and 17 years old.

The chain combines TRBV5-1 with TRBJ1-4, with TRBD1 matching 7 bases. V was clipped by 0 bases and J by 6 bases; unmatched bases: 2. Germline CDR1 is SGHRS and CDR2 is YFSETQ. CDR3 length: 14 amino acids. As DNA, the CDR3 is TGCGCCAGCAGCTTGGCAGGGGGGGATGAAAAACTGTTTTTT. Translating it yields CASSLAGGDEKLFF. Using reference TRBV5-1 and TRBJ1-4 for the parts outside the CDR3, the full variable domain is KAGVTQTPRYLIKTRGQQVTLSCSPISGHRSVSWYQQTPGQGLQFLFEYFSETQRNKGNFPGRFSGRQFSNSRSEMNVSTLELGDSALYLCASSLAGGDEKLFFGSGTQLSVL.

The chain's CDR3 is CAWNEERGPYEQYF. The CDR3 DNA reads as TGTGCCTGGAATGAAGAGCGGGGCCCCTACGAGCAGTACTTC. The gene calls are TRBV30 and TRBJ2-7; TRBD2 agrees at 7 bases. The junction had 8 bases not matched to a gene; V was cut back by 4 bases and J by 2 bases. The CDR3 runs 14 residues. Germline V gene data show CDR1 as GTSNPN and CDR2 as SVGIG (reference sequence).

This clone was counted between two and nine times. V is TRBV6-5 and J is TRBJ1-2; D call uncertain. Trimming stripped 4 bases from V and 7 bases from J, with 10 bases between. The germline V gene has CDR1 MNHEY and CDR2 SVGAGI. CDR3 length: 12 amino acids. DNA for the CDR3: TGTGCCAGCAGTTCCCGGACTGGTGGCTACACCTTC. Protein sequence: CASSSRTGGYTF.

This clone was counted a single time. The gene calls are TRBV6-1 and TRBJ1-4; D possibly corresponds to TRBD1 (5 bases). Trimming removed 0 bases from V and 4 bases from J, with 18 bases in between. Germline V gene lookup returns CDR1 MNHNS and CDR2 SASEGT. This CDR3 region has 18 residues. Here the CDR3 DNA reads TGTGCCAGCAGTGAAGCCGGGACCCAAGTGCACCTTAATGAAAAACTGTTTTTT. Translating it yields CASSEAGTQVHLNEKLFF.

The chain has TRBV5-6 and TRBJ1-2, with 7 bases identical to TRBD1. V shed 1 base and J 4 bases; nucleotides not matched to a gene: 10. Germline V CDR1 and CDR2: SGHDT, YYEEEE. The CDR3 is 16 amino acids. The chain's CDR3 is CASSLPQGDGLYGYTF. DNA of the CDR3: TGTGCCAGCAGCTTGCCCCAGGGGGACGGGCTCTATGGCTACACCTTC.

This chain links TRBV4-2 with TRBJ1-2, with TRBD1 matching 7 bases. The germline V gene has CDR1 LGHNA and CDR2 YNFKEQ. The length of the CDR3 is 14 residues. Trimming cost V 2 bases and J 4 bases; bases outside gene matches: 4. The DNA of the CDR3 is TGTGCCAGCAGCCAAATAGGACAGGTCTATGGCTACACCTTC. Translation gives CASSQIGQVYGYTF.

V gene TRBV27 combines with J gene TRBJ1-6, with D possibly matching TRBD1 (5 bases). The V end lost 5 bases, the J end lost 7 bases, and 24 bases lay between the germline ends. The CDR3 runs 18 residues. Germline V gene data show CDR1 as MNHEY and CDR2 as SMNVEV (reference sequence). The CDR3 nucleotides are TGTGCCAGCAGTCTGTTGGGGCGTTGGGGGAGTGAGAATTCACCCCTCCACTTT. It specifies CASSLLGRWGSENSPLHF.

This clone was counted between two and nine times. This sequence joins TRBV5-6 and TRBJ2-7; D is unresolved. V lost 0 bases and J 0 bases, leaving 4 bases between the germline ends. CDR1 and CDR2 from the germline V gene are SGHDT and YYEEEE. This CDR3 contains 13 residues. Written as DNA, the CDR3 is TGTGCCAGCAGCTTGGCATCCTCCTACGAGCAGTACTTC. Amino acids: CASSLASSYEQYF.

The J gene is TRBJ2-6, the V gene TRBV9; TRBD2 is a possible D gene (6 bases). CDR1 is SGDLS and CDR2 is YYNGEE in the germline V gene. Trimming stripped 0 bases from V and 0 bases from J, with 13 bases between. CDR3 length: 18 residues. CDR3 amino acids: CASSVAGGTSSGANVLTF. In DNA, the CDR3 is TGTGCCAGCAGCGTAGCTGGCGGGACCAGCTCTGGGGCCAACGTCCTGACTTTC.

This clone was seen a handful of times. V usage is TRBV21-1 and J usage is TRBJ1-5; the table's D gene call, TRBD1, was not cross checked with the DNA. TRBV21-1 is a known pseudogene. CDR3 length equals 16 residues. The CDR3 DNA reads as TGTGCCAGCAACCCTTGGACAGGCTATAGCAATCAGCCCCAGCATTTT. This codes for CASNPWTGYSNQPQHF.

This clone was counted a single time. The V call is TRBV7-7, the J call TRBJ2-7; D may be TRBD1 (6 bases). Germline CDR1 is SSHAT and CDR2 is FNYEAQ (reference sequence). The CDR3 covers 13 residues. Trimming took 2 bases from V and 3 from J, leaving 8 bases between them. The CDR3 spells CASSLQQGYEQYF. CDR3 nucleotide sequence: TGTGCCAGCAGCTTACAACAGGGCTACGAGCAGTACTTC.

The gene calls are TRBV18 and TRBJ1-4; D is uncertain. This CDR3 comprises 16 residues. CDR1 and CDR2 (germline): KGHSH, LQKENI. Trimming took 2 bases from V and 0 from J, leaving 10 bases between them. Here the CDR3 reads CASSPGERATNEKLFF. The CDR3 DNA is TGTGCCAGCTCACCAGGGGAACGGGCAACTAATGAAAAACTGTTTTTT.

The chain recombines TRBV15 with TRBJ1-3; 7 nucleotides line up with TRBD1. The CDR3 extends over 15 amino acids. Germline V gives CDR1 LNHNV, CDR2 YYDKDF (reference sequence). V was clipped by 0 bases and J by 11 bases; unmatched bases: 10. The CDR3 reads CATSREEAFTGAIYF. CDR3 coding DNA: TGTGCCACCAGCAGAGAGGAGGCCTTCACAGGGGCCATATATTTT.

The chain joins TRBV29-1 to TRBJ1-4; no firm D call. V lost 0 bases to trimming and J lost 6 bases, with 8 bases between them. The CDR3 has 13 amino acids. The germline gives CDR1 SQVTM, CDR2 ANQGSEA. The CDR3 DNA follows: TGCAGCGTTGAAGAGGGCATATATGAAAAACTGTTTTTT. Amino acid sequence: CSVEEGIYEKLFF.

The rearrangement joins TRBV19 to TRBJ1-5, with 7 bases identical to TRBD1. The CDR3 length is 14 residues. CDR1 is LNHDA and CDR2 is SQIVND in the germline V gene (reference sequence). V trimming: 8 bases; J trimming: 3 bases; junction bases outside the gene matches: 7. CDR3 DNA sequence: TGTGCCAGTCAAACAGGGGCTTACAATCAGCCCCAGCATTTT. Protein: CASQTGAYNQPQHF.

The chain carries TRBV4-1 and TRBJ2-7, with 9 bases matching TRBD1. This CDR3 has 15 residues. V lost 1 base, J lost 5 bases, and 6 bases stayed unmatched. From germline, CDR1 is MGHRA and CDR2 YSYEKL. The CDR3, as DNA: TGCGCCAGCAGCCAAGGACCCGGGACAGGGAACGAGCAGTACTTC. As protein: CASSQGPGTGNEQYF.

The CDR3 spells CASSLRRPNTGELFF. The DNA of the CDR3 is TGTGCCAGCAGTTTAAGGCGCCCGAACACCGGGGAGCTGTTTTTT. The chain couples TRBV28 to TRBJ2-2; no clear D. The germline gives CDR1 MDHEN, CDR2 SYDVKM. Trimming took off 2 bases at V and 0 bases at J, with 7 bases between the two ends. This CDR3 region has 15 residues.

V and J are TRBV14 and TRBJ2-3; 8 nucleotides align to TRBD2. CDR1 and CDR2 (germline): SGHDN, FVKESK. This CDR3 spans 15 amino acids. J was trimmed by 2 bases and V by 4 bases; bases with no gene match: 5. The CDR3 here is CASSLRLAITDTQYF. For the CDR3, the DNA is TGTGCCAGCAGCCTCCGACTAGCGATCACAGATACGCAGTATTTT.

The J gene is TRBJ1-6, the V gene TRBV9; 12 nucleotides line up with TRBD1. Trimming removed 0 bases from V and 1 base from J; junction bases left unmatched: 2. This CDR3 spans 18 amino acids. Looked up from germline, CDR1 is SGDLS and CDR2 is YYNGEE. In DNA, the CDR3 is TGTGCCAGCAGCGTAGGGGGACAGGGGGCATCCTATAATTCACCCCTCCACTTT. It specifies CASSVGGQGASYNSPLHF.

J is TRBJ2-1 and V is TRBV18; D not certain. The CDR3 has 17 amino acids. The germline CDR1 and CDR2 sequences are KGHSH and LQKENI. The V and J ends lost 0 bases and 0 bases respectively, with 12 bases between them. The DNA of the CDR3 is TGTGCCAGCTCACCACCGGGCACACGGAGCTCCTACAATGAGCAGTTCTTC. As protein: CASSPPGTRSSYNEQFF.

The J gene is TRBJ1-5, the V gene TRBV2; a weak D match, TRBD1 (6 bases). V lost 8 bases and J 5 bases, leaving 10 bases between the germline ends. The CDR3 totals 12 residues. Germline V gene sequence: CDR1 SNHLY, CDR2 FYNNEI. In DNA form, the CDR3 reads TGTGCCAGCTCCCAGGGGTATCAGCCCCAGCATTTT. This translates into CASSQGYQPQHF.

V gene TRBV29-1 combines with J gene TRBJ1-4; D is unresolved. CDR3 length equals 13 residues. Trimming cost V 0 bases and J 10 bases, with 12 bases left between them. CDR1 and CDR2 (germline): SQVTM, ANQGSEA. CDR3 in amino acids: CSVEEGGFGKLFF. The CDR3 DNA reads TGCAGCGTTGAAGAAGGAGGGTTCGGAAAACTGTTTTTT.

The genes are TRBV7-3 and TRBJ2-1, with a weak D call TRBD2 (6 bases). Germline assignment: CDR1 SGHTA and CDR2 FQGTGA. This CDR3 has 20 amino acids. Deletions cut 1 base from V and 5 bases from J, with 27 bases between. The CDR3: CASSLRGLTVRGPMDNEQFF. CDR3 in DNA: TGTGCCAGCAGCTTAAGGGGACTGACTGTCCGGGGCCCTATGGACAATGAGCAGTTCTTC.

This clone is termed medium-sized. V usage is TRBV28 and J usage is TRBJ2-2; D call uncertain. Germline V lookup: CDR1 MDHEN, CDR2 SYDVKM. The V end lost 5 bases, the J end lost 0 bases, and 13 bases lay between the germline ends. This CDR3 region has 16 residues. CDR3 sequence reads: CASSPRTASNTGELFF. The CDR3 nucleotides are TGTGCCAGCAGTCCCCGGACGGCGTCGAACACCGGGGAGCTGTTTTTT.

The rearrangement links TRBV18 to TRBJ2-7; D gene ambiguous. In germline, CDR1 is KGHSH, CDR2 LQKENI. The CDR3 sequence is 14 residues long. V was shortened by 1 base and J by 4 bases, with 11 bases between the two germline ends. CDR3 in DNA: TGTGCCAGCTCACCACGTTCAGTTGTGTACGAGCAGTACTTC. Protein: CASSPRSVVYEQYF. Based on the CDR3 plus reference TRBV18 and TRBJ2-7, the full variable domain is NAGVMQNPRHLVRRRGQEARLRCSPMKGHSHVYWYRQLPEEGLKFMVYLQKENIIDESGMPKERFSAEFPKEGPSILRIQQVVRGDSAAYFCASSPRSVVYEQYFGPGTRLTVT.

This chain links TRBV6-6 with TRBJ2-2; the D gene is possibly TRBD1 (5 bases). Between the trimmed V and J ends, which lost 0 bases and 0 bases, there was a span of 8 bases. The germline V gene encodes CDR1 MNHNY and CDR2 SVGAGI (reference sequence). This CDR3 is 16 amino acids long. The CDR3 DNA is TGTGCCAGCAGTTACTCGATACAGGCGAACACCGGGGAGCTGTTTTTT. Protein: CASSYSIQANTGELFF.

The chain employs TRBV6-1 and TRBJ2-3, with TRBD1 matching 10 bases. V was pared by 0 bases and J by 3 bases, with 3 bases of the junction left unmatched. The CDR3 is 16 amino acids. CDR1 is MNHNS and CDR2 is SASEGT in the germline V gene. This CDR3 is CASSEADRGGTDTQYF. In DNA, the CDR3 is TGTGCCAGCAGTGAAGCGGACAGGGGGGGGACAGATACGCAGTATTTT.

The chain carries TRBV2 and TRBJ2-7, with a possible D match to TRBD2 (6 bases). V was trimmed by 1 base and J by 3 bases, leaving 13 bases between them. Germline CDR1 reads SNHLY; CDR2 reads FYNNEI. This CDR3 is built from 15 residues. CDR3 sequence (DNA): TGTGCCAGCAGTGAAGTGGGACTGTCCTTCTACGAGCAGTACTTC. Translated, it gives CASSEVGLSFYEQYF.

The chain has TRBV10-3 and TRBJ2-1; the D is unclear. V lost 3 bases and J 0 bases, leaving 12 bases between the germline ends. The CDR3 length is 16 residues. CDR1 and CDR2 (germline): ENHRY, SYGVKD. CDR3 coding DNA: TGTGCCATCAGTGACTACTTCGGTGACTCCTACAATGAGCAGTTCTTC. It codes for CAISDYFGDSYNEQFF.

V is TRBV6-5 and J is TRBJ1-3; TRBD1 is a possible D gene (6 bases). Germline values: CDR1 MNHEY, CDR2 SVGAGI. This CDR3 contains 15 residues. Trimming cost V 6 bases and J 0 bases, with 12 bases left between them. The CDR3 sequence: CASRLDRHSGNTIYF. DNA of the CDR3: TGTGCCAGCAGATTAGACAGGCACTCTGGAAACACCATATATTTT.